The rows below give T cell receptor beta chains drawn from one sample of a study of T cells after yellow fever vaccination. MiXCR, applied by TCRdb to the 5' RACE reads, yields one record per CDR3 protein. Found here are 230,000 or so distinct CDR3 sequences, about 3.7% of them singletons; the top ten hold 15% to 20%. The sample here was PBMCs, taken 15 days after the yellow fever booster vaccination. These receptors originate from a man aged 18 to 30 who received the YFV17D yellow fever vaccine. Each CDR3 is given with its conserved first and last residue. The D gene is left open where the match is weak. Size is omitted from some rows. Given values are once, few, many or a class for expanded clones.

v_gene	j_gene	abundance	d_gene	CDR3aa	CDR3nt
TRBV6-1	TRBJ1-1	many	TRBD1	CASSERDRGEAFF	TGTGCCAGCAGTGAAAGGGACAGGGGTGAAGCTTTCTTT
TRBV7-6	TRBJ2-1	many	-	CASSLANYNEQFF	TGTGCCAGCAGCTTAGCCAACTACAATGAGCAGTTCTTC
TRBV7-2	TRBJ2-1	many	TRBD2	CASSLPSGGASYNEQFF	TGTGCCAGCAGTCTACCTAGCGGGGGGGCCTCCTACAATGAGCAGTTCTTC
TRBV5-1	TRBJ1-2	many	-	CASSLNGDYGYTF	TGCGCCAGCAGCTTGAACGGGGACTATGGCTACACCTTC
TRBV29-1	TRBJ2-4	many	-	CRGRYRLGVEAKNIQYF	TGCAGGGGACGCTACCGTCTAGGAGTGGAAGCCAAAAACATTCAGTACTTC
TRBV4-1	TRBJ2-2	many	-	CASRPSAQTDTGELFF	TGCGCCAGCAGACCCTCGGCACAGACGGACACCGGGGAGCTGTTTTTT
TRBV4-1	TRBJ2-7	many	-	CASSQGGAPSSYEQYF	TGCGCCAGCAGCCAAGGGGGGGCGCCTAGCTCCTACGAGCAGTACTTC
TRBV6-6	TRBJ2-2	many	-	CASSRGGSNTGELFF	TGTGCCAGCAGCCGCGGGGGCAGTAACACCGGGGAGCTGTTTTTT
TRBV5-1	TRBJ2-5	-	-	CASSPRGARSGETQYF	TGCGCCAGCAGCCCTCGGGGGGCGCGTTCTGGGGAGACCCAGTACTTC
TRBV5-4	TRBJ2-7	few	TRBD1	CASSLPGQGALEQYF	TGTGCCAGCAGCCTACCGGGACAGGGGGCATTAGAGCAGTACTTC
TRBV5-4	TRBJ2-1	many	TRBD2	CASSPTSGSVIF	TGTGCCAGCAGCCCGACTAGCGGGTCCGTGATCTTC
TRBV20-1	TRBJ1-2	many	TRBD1	CSSTGEYGYTF	TGCAGTTCAACAGGGGAGTATGGCTACACCTTC
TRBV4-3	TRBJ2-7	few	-	CASSHQTADEQYF	TGCGCCAGCAGCCACCAGACAGCAGACGAGCAGTACTTC
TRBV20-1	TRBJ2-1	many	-	CSATKQRAEQFF	TGCAGTGCTACTAAGCAAAGGGCAGAGCAGTTCTTC
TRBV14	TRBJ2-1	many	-	CASSQSGPNEQFF	TGTGCCAGCAGCCAAAGTGGACCCAATGAGCAGTTCTTC
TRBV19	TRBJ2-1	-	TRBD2	CASTQSGGVTYNEQFF	TGTGCCAGTACCCAAAGCGGGGGGGTTACATACAATGAGCAGTTCTTC
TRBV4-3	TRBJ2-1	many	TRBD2	CASSQETGRGGGPVVF	TGCGCCAGCAGCCAAGAGACGGGGAGGGGCGGGGGGCCGGTTGTCTTC
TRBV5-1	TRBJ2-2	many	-	CASSSPPGGLFF	TGCGCCAGCAGCTCCCCACCTGGGGGGCTGTTTTTT
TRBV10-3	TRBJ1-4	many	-	CAISLTGDIEKLFF	TGTGCCATCAGTCTGACAGGAGACATTGAAAAACTGTTTTTT
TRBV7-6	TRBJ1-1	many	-	CASSSGYRVEAFF	TGTGCCAGCAGCTCGGGATACAGGGTGGAAGCTTTCTTT
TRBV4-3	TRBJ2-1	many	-	CASSQDFWPRNGEQFF	TGCGCCAGCAGCCAAGATTTCTGGCCGAGGAATGGGGAGCAGTTCTTC
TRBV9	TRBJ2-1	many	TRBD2	CASSPLYTGGNEQFF	TGTGCCAGCAGCCCCCTCTATACGGGGGGCAATGAGCAGTTCTTC
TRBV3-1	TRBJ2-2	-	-	CASSQGQVTGELFF	TGTGCCAGCAGCCAAGGACAGGTCACCGGGGAGCTGTTTTTT
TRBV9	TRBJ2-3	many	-	CASSVGFRVGPDTQYF	TGTGCCAGCAGCGTAGGTTTCAGGGTGGGGCCAGATACGCAGTATTTT
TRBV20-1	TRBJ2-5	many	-	CSAPSGGQSLETQYF	TGCAGTGCTCCCTCTGGGGGGCAAAGTTTGGAGACCCAGTACTTC
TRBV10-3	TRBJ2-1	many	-	CAISEIRGNLGNEQFF	TGTGCCATCAGTGAGATAAGGGGAAACTTGGGGAATGAGCAGTTCTTC
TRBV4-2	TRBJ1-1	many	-	CASSPWGQRMNTEAFF	TGTGCCAGCAGCCCCTGGGGGCAGAGGATGAACACTGAAGCTTTCTTT
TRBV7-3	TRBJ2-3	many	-	CASSPSQGTDTQYF	TGTGCCAGCAGCCCCTCCCAGGGTACAGATACGCAGTATTTT
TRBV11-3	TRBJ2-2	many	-	CASSLGNRPTGELFF	TGTGCCAGCAGCCTTGGGAACCGGCCTACCGGGGAGCTGTTTTTT
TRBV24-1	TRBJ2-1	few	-	CATSDPVGGGDHNEQFF	TGTGCCACCAGTGACCCGGTAGGGGGGGGCGACCACAATGAGCAGTTCTTC
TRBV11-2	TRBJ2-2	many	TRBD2	CASSFSGGDTGELFF	TGTGCCAGCAGCTTTAGCGGGGGGGACACCGGGGAGCTGTTTTTT
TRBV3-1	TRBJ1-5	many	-	CASSQGGGQPQHF	TGTGCCAGCAGCCAAGGCGGAGGCCAGCCCCAGCATTTT
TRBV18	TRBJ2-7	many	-	CASSGSEAVYEQYF	TGTGCCAGCTCAGGGTCGGAGGCCGTCTACGAGCAGTACTTC
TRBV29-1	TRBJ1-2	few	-	CSATLGGGYGYTF	TGCAGCGCTACACTGGGGGGGGGCTATGGCTACACCTTC
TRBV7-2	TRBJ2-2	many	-	CASSLGLQRAGAQTGELFF	TGTGCCAGCAGCTTAGGCCTCCAGAGGGCGGGGGCACAAACCGGGGAGCTGTTTTTT
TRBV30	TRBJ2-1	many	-	CAWSSELHNEQFF	TGTGCCTGGAGCTCGGAGCTTCACAATGAGCAGTTCTTC
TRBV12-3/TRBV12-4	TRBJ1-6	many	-	CASSSPPGAPLHF	TGTGCCAGCAGTTCCCCCCCCGGAGCACCCCTCCACTTT
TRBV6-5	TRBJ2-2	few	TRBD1	CASSRGTATGELFF	TGTGCCAGCAGCCGAGGGACAGCCACCGGGGAGCTGTTTTTT
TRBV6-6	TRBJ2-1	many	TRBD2	CASRDPGLTFNEQFF	TGTGCCAGCAGGGACCCGGGACTAACATTTAATGAGCAGTTCTTC